This TCR beta chain emerged from a study of identical twins. Overall study findings and caveats: Possibly, invariant MAIT and iNKT cells partly confounded zero-insertion analyses. There was more out-of-frame TCR alpha sharing in monozygotic twins than models estimated.

After removal of 4 bases from V and 1 base from J, the junction contained 3 bases not matched to a gene. The CDR3 extends over 15 amino acids. CDR1 is SGHRS and CDR2 is YFSETQ in the germline V gene. Template switching introduced a universal primer site, and the cDNA bore unique molecular identifiers. One entry per CDR3 protein, called by TCRdb with MiXCR from the 5' RACE reads. Here the sample spans about 900,000 distinct CDR3 sequences, over 9% being singletons. Only a few counts were recorded for this clonotype. Its antigen is currently unknown. These data were likewise used in another study, on yellow fever vaccine responses in identical twins.

This receptor was obtained from a woman aged 18 to 35 in good health. J is TRBJ2-2 and V is TRBV5-1; 8 bases match TRBD1. The sample taken for sequencing was PBMCs. The CDR3 here is CASSTGGLNTGELFF. CDR3 DNA: TGCGCCAGCAGCACAGGGGGGCTGAACACCGGGGAGCTGTTTTTT. Variable domain in full (rest from reference TRBV5-1 and TRBJ2-2): KAGVTQTPRYLIKTRGQQVTLSCSPISGHRSVSWYQQTPGQGLQFLFEYFSETQRNKGNFPGRFSGRQFSNSRSEMNVSTLELGDSALYLCASSTGGLNTGELFFGEGSRLTVL.